Listed here is a single T cell receptor beta chain. Its antigen is undetermined. This specimen belongs to a study of T-cell memory formation after mild COVID-19. The CDR3 runs 15 residues. V lost 7 bases to trimming and J lost 1 base, with 16 bases between them. Germline V gene sequence: CDR1 MNHNY, CDR2 SVGAGI (reference sequence). Overall study results and limits: Contracting CD4+ clones were located mainly in CM and EM, and CD8+ clones in EMRA.

Using constant-segment primers, 5'RACE produced TCR alpha and TCR beta cDNA libraries carrying sample barcodes and UMIs. TCRdb passed the 5' RACE reads through MiXCR, listing each CDR3 protein once. The profile shows hundreds of thousands of distinct CDR3 sequences, roughly 23% of them singletons. This rearrangement joins TRBV6-6 to TRBJ1-2, with D possibly being TRBD1 (5 bases). Sequences were obtained from PBMCs or a T cell subset sorted from them (not recorded which). This sequence originates from an adult woman who had mild COVID-19 (a few samples of this study predate the infection). Cell type and time point are not known. CDR3 loop: CASTLGGTGNYGYTF. DNA for the CDR3: TGTGCCAGCACTCTGGGGGGAACTGGTAACTATGGCTACACCTTC.